This is a list of T cell receptor beta chains from one sample in a study of cytomegalovirus exposure and HLA in healthy donors. Data came from immunoSEQ multiplex PCR; TCRdb stores just in-frame clones and leaves some out. Of about 160,000 clones detected, 60% to 80% appear once; the ten largest clones hold 0.85% to 1%. The specimen was PBMCs. Receptors originate from a woman aged 45 to 65 in good health and CMV-seropositive. The CDR3 runs from the conserved cysteine through the conserved F or W. The D gene is left open where the match is weak. Clone size is stated in some rows and not others, as once, few, many or a class when expanded.

D gene	clone size	V gene	J gene	CDR3 length	CDR3 protein	CDR3 DNA
TRBD1	few	TRBV5-5	TRBJ1-1	16	CASSLIGGQGSTEAFF	TGTGCCAGCAGCTTGATTGGGGGACAGGGGAGCACTGAAGCTTTCTTT
TRBD2	.	TRBV6-5	TRBJ2-3	15	CASSLSGGATDTQYF	TGTGCCAGCAGTCTGAGCGGGGGGGCCACAGATACGCAGTATTTT
.	.	TRBV19	TRBJ1-1	13	CASTGGLNTEAFF	TGTGCCAGCACGGGGGGACTGAACACTGAAGCTTTCTTT
TRBD2	few	TRBV2	TRBJ2-1	15	CASSESLAGASEQFF	TGTGCCAGCAGTGAAAGTCTAGCGGGGGCTAGTGAGCAGTTCTTC
.	.	TRBV10-3	TRBJ1-1	14	CAISESPGEPEAFF	TGTGCCATCAGTGAGTCACCCGGTGAGCCTGAAGCTTTCTTT
.	few	TRBV9	TRBJ2-3	15	CASSVGGWLTDTQYF	TGTGCCAGCAGCGTAGGAGGCTGGCTCACAGATACGCAGTATTTT
TRBD1	.	TRBV2	TRBJ2-1	14	CASSLTGNYNEQFF	TGTGCCAGCAGCCTGACAGGGAACTACAATGAGCAGTTCTTC
TRBD1	.	TRBV15	TRBJ1-2	13	CATGTGNLYGYTF	TGTGCCACCGGGACAGGGAATCTGTATGGCTACACCTTC
.	once	TRBV19	TRBJ1-6	14	CASSGQSYNSPLHF	TGTGCCAGTAGTGGACAGTCCTATAATTCCCCCCTCCACTTT
.	.	TRBV18	TRBJ1-4	12	CASSLTDGGLFF	TGTGCCAGCTCACTGACGGACGGGGGACTGTTTTTT
.	.	TRBV2	TRBJ2-7	12	CASSLGGYEQYF	TGTGCCAGCAGTCTCGGGGGCTACGAGCAGTACTTC
.	.	TRBV9	TRBJ1-1	15	CASSAGTQMNTEAFF	TGTGCCAGCAGCGCGGGGACACAGATGAACACTGAAGCTTTCTTT
TRBD1	.	TRBV29-1	TRBJ2-1	13	CSVGGTGVNEQFF	TGCAGCGTTGGGGGGACAGGGGTCAATGAGCAGTTCTTC
TRBD1	.	TRBV18	TRBJ1-4	19	CASSPRPGQGPLAGEKLFF	TGTGCCAGCTCACCCAGACCGGGACAGGGGCCCCTGGCCGGTGAAAAACTGTTTTTT
.	.	TRBV7-9	TRBJ1-1	15	CASSLSSIENTEAFF	TGTGCCAGCAGCTTAAGCTCGATAGAGAACACTGAAGCTTTCTTT
.	.	TRBV20-1	TRBJ2-1	11	CSAATADRQFF	TGCAGTGCTGCTACAGCTGACCGGCAGTTCTTC
.	.	TRBV7-9	TRBJ2-1	18	CASSPTFGESNSYNEQFF	TGTGCCAGCAGCCCCACCTTCGGGGAGTCTAACTCCTACAATGAGCAGTTCTTC
.	.	TRBV7-9	TRBJ1-1	14	CASSRPAVGRQAFF	TGTGCCAGCAGCCGCCCAGCCGTGGGGAGACAAGCTTTCTTT
.	.	TRBV27	TRBJ2-7	11	CASSSGYEQYF	TGTGCCAGCAGCTCAGGCTACGAGCAGTACTTC
TRBD1	.	TRBV19	TRBJ1-2	16	CASRQGQGARNYGYTF	TGTGCCAGTAGGCAGGGACAGGGGGCGAGGAACTATGGCTACACCTTC
.	once	TRBV4-1	TRBJ1-5	14	CASSQRGGIEPQHF	TGCGCCAGCAGCCAACGCGGAGGGATTGAGCCCCAGCATTTT
TRBD2	.	TRBV6-6	TRBJ2-7	12	CASSKAGLEQYF	TGTGCCAGCAGTAAAGCGGGACTCGAGCAGTACTTC
.	.	TRBV4-1	TRBJ1-2	17	CASSQGDTQTEYYGYTF	TGCGCCAGCAGCCAAGGGGATACACAGACAGAATACTATGGCTACACCTTC
.	.	TRBV19	TRBJ1-2	14	CASIHRDRSYGYTF	TGTGCCAGTATCCACAGGGACCGTTCCTATGGCTACACCTTC
.	.	TRBV7-2	TRBJ1-1	14	CASSLVQGTTEAFF	TGTGCCAGCAGCTTAGTTCAGGGGACAACTGAAGCTTTCTTT
.	.	TRBV4-1	TRBJ2-1	15	CASSRSTPGWDEQFF	TGCGCCAGCAGCCGATCTACGCCAGGGTGGGATGAGCAGTTCTTC
TRBD1	few	TRBV5-1	TRBJ1-1	13	CASSQIDRDVAFF	TGCGCCAGCAGCCAGATTGACAGGGATGTAGCTTTCTTT
.	.	TRBV28	TRBJ1-5	12	CASSLAGQPQHF	TGTGCCAGCAGCCTGGCAGGTCAGCCCCAGCATTTT
TRBD1	.	TRBV6-6	TRBJ2-1	15	CASSSPDRVGNEQFF	TGTGCCAGCAGTTCCCCGGACAGGGTGGGCAATGAGCAGTTCTTC
TRBD1	.	TRBV27	TRBJ2-7	17	CASSPVTAGTGAFKQYF	TGTGCCAGCAGCCCTGTTACGGCCGGGACAGGGGCGTTTAAGCAGTACTTC
TRBD1	.	TRBV2	TRBJ2-7	12	CASRFTGGEEYF	TGTGCCAGCAGATTTACAGGGGGCGAGGAGTACTTC
.	few	TRBV7-2	TRBJ2-7	14	CASSLSGGGHEQYF	TGTGCCAGCAGCTTAAGTGGGGGGGGCCACGAGCAGTACTTC
.	.	TRBV19	TRBJ2-5	13	CASSNLAQETQYF	TGTGCCAGTAGTAATCTAGCACAAGAGACCCAGTACTTC
.	.	TRBV5-1	TRBJ1-3	15	CASSLEPGKGNTIYF	TGCGCCAGCAGCTTGGAACCAGGGAAGGGAAACACCATATATTTT
TRBD2	.	TRBV4-2	TRBJ2-7	18	CASSRDLGTSGGSYEQYF	TGTGCCAGCAGCCGAGACCTCGGGACTAGCGGGGGCTCCTACGAGCAGTACTTC
TRBD1	.	TRBV7-2	TRBJ2-7	13	CASSGQDSYEQYF	TGTGCCAGCAGCGGACAGGACTCCTACGAGCAGTACTTC
TRBD2	once	TRBV4-3	TRBJ2-2	19	CASSQDWLAGTPNTGELFF	TGCGCCAGCAGCCAAGACTGGCTAGCGGGGACACCAAACACCGGGGAGCTGTTTTTT
.	.	TRBV7-8	TRBJ2-5	16	CASTEPWSRYQETQYF	TGTGCCAGCACCGAACCCTGGTCCAGATATCAAGAGACCCAGTACTTC
.	.	TRBV7-9	TRBJ2-7	15	CASSSGGTATYEQYF	TGTGCCAGCAGCTCGGGCGGGACAGCAACCTACGAGCAGTACTTC
.	.	TRBV7-9	TRBJ1-1	13	CSSSHDLNTEAFF	TGTTCCAGCAGCCATGACTTGAACACTGAAGCTTTCTTT
.	.	TRBV5-1	TRBJ1-1	15	CASSLNQGGNTEAFF	TGCGCCAGCAGCTTGAACCAGGGAGGGAACACTGAAGCTTTCTTT
.	.	TRBV2	TRBJ1-1	14	CASARGIMNTEAFF	TGTGCCAGCGCAAGGGGAATAATGAACACTGAAGCTTTCTTT
.	.	TRBV7-9	TRBJ1-4	16	CASSFQGTATNEKLFF	TGTGCCAGCAGCTTCCAGGGGACGGCAACTAATGAAAAACTGTTTTTT
.	.	TRBV10-3	TRBJ1-2	14	CATGSSGRSYGYTF	TGTGCCACCGGAAGTTCAGGGCGGAGCTATGGCTACACCTTC
TRBD1	.	TRBV5-1	TRBJ2-5	15	CASSLAPGQGETQYF	TGCGCCAGCAGCTTGGCCCCGGGACAGGGGGAGACCCAGTACTTC
TRBD2	.	TRBV7-2	TRBJ2-1	16	CASSPRLAGGSSEQFF	TGTGCCAGCAGCCCTCGACTAGCGGGAGGGTCTAGTGAGCAGTTCTTC
.	.	TRBV6-1	TRBJ1-2	13	CASRGQGGSGYTF	TGTGCCAGCAGGGGGCAAGGGGGTTCTGGCTACACCTTC
.	.	TRBV7-2	TRBJ1-3	15	CASSLGGGLGNTIYF	TGTGCCAGCAGCTTAGGGGGGGGGTTAGGAAACACCATATATTTT
TRBD1	.	TRBV29-1	TRBJ1-1	14	CSVERLLQGVGAFF	TGCAGCGTTGAACGTTTACTACAGGGGGTAGGGGCTTTCTTT
.	.	TRBV7-2	TRBJ1-5	12	CASSTGPGPQHF	TGTGCCAGCAGCACAGGCCCCGGGCCCCAGCATTTT
TRBD2	.	TRBV18	TRBJ2-7	16	CASSPLLVAGEGEQYF	TGTGCCAGCTCACCCCTCCTTGTAGCGGGAGAGGGCGAGCAGTACTTC